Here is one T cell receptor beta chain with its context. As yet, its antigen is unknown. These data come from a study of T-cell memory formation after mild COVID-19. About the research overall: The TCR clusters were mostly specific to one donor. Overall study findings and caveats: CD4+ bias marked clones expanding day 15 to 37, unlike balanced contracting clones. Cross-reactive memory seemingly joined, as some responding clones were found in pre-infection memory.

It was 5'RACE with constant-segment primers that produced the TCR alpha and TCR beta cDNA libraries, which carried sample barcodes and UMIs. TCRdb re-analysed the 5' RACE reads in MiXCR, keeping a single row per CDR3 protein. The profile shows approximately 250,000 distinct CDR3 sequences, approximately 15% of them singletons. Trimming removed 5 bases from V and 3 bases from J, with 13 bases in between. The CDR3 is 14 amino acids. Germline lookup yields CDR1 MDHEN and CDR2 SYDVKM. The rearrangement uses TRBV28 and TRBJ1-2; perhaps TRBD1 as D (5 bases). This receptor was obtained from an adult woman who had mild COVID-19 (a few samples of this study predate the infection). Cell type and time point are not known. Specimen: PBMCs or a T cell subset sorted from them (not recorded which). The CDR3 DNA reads TGTGCCAGCAGTACAGGCCCAACCCACTATGGCTACACCTTC. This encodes CASSTGPTHYGYTF.